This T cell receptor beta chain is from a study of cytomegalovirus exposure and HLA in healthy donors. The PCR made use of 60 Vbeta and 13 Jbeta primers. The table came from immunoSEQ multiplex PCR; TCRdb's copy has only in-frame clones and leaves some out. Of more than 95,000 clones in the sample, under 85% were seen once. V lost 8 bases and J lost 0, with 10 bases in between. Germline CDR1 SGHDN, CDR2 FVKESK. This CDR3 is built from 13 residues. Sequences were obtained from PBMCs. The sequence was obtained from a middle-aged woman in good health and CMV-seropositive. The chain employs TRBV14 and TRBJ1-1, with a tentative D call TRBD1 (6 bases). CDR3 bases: TGTGCCAGCTCGCGGACAGTGAACACTGAAGCTTTCTTT. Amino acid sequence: CASSRTVNTEAFF.